A selection of T cell receptor beta chains follows, all from one sample in a study of CD8+ T cells in alopecia areata. Data came from immunoSEQ multiplex PCR; TCRdb stores just in-frame clones and leaves some out. The sample lists about 270,000 clones; 50% to 75% were seen once. Sample: CD4+ T cells sorted from blood, taken at roughly week 53, from a patient treated with tofacitinib. These receptors all come from a human donor with alopecia areata. Each CDR3 is given with its conserved first and last residue. The D gene is left open where the match is weak. Size is omitted from some rows. Given values are once, few, many or a class for expanded clones.

clone size	J gene	V gene	D gene	CDR3 protein	CDR3 DNA
few	TRBJ2-4	TRBV2	.	CASSGIRTIGNIQYF	TGTGCCAGCAGTGGCATCCGGACGATCGGAAACATTCAGTACTTC
.	TRBJ1-1	TRBV30	.	CAWSVRGAYAEAFF	TGTGCCTGGAGTGTACGGGGAGCGTACGCTGAAGCTTTCTTT
few	TRBJ2-7	TRBV12-5	.	CASGLGGKDEQYF	TGTGCTAGTGGTTTAGGCGGGAAGGACGAGCAGTACTTC
.	TRBJ1-5	TRBV29-1	.	CSVVFSGSNQPQHF	TGCAGCGTTGTTTTTTCCGGAAGCAATCAGCCCCAGCATTTT
.	TRBJ2-7	TRBV25-1	.	CASILYEQYF	TGTGCCAGCATCCTATACGAGCAGTACTTC
.	TRBJ2-2	TRBV5-1	.	CASSLGGNTGELFF	TGCGCCAGCAGCTTGGGAGGGAACACCGGGGAGCTGTTTTTT
few	TRBJ2-3	TRBV29-1	.	CSVVAGGTPQYF	TGCAGCGTTGTTGCAGGGGGGACACCGCAGTATTTT
few	TRBJ2-2	TRBV5-1	.	CASSSLMRGNTGELFF	TGCGCCAGCAGCTCCCTCATGAGGGGGAACACCGGGGAGCTGTTTTTT
many	TRBJ2-1	TRBV7-9	.	CASSLGDNRFF	TGTGCCAGCAGCTTAGGGGACAACCGGTTCTTC
few	TRBJ2-6	TRBV18	.	CASSPGTPPRGANVLTF	TGTGCCAGCTCACCCGGGACACCTCCTCGTGGGGCCAACGTCCTGACTTTC
.	TRBJ2-7	TRBV10-3	TRBD1	CAISRTGMYEQYF	TGTGCCATCAGTCGGACAGGGATGTACGAGCAGTACTTC
few	TRBJ1-1	TRBV29-1	.	CSTRFRGAEAFF	TGCAGCACTCGGTTCAGGGGCGCTGAAGCTTTCTTT
once	TRBJ2-7	TRBV9	.	CASSDGPSVAYEQYF	TGTGCCAGCAGCGATGGACCTTCGGTTGCGTACGAGCAGTACTTC
.	TRBJ1-1	TRBV5-6	.	CASSLGQPNTEAFF	TGTGCCAGCAGCTTGGGGCAGCCCAACACTGAAGCTTTCTTT
.	TRBJ2-7	TRBV7-8	TRBD1	CASRVVTGGEQYF	TGTGCCAGCAGGGTAGTGACAGGGGGCGAGCAGTACTTC
.	TRBJ2-5	TRBV7-9	.	CAKSQGDQETQYF	TGTGCCAAATCACAGGGAGACCAAGAGACCCAGTACTTC
.	TRBJ1-6	TRBV5-6	.	CASSLTERSPLHF	TGTGCCAGCAGCCTGACAGAGCGTTCACCCCTCCACTTT
.	TRBJ1-2	TRBV29-1	.	CSELGQGGYGYTF	TGCAGCGAGTTAGGGCAGGGCGGCTATGGCTACACCTTC
few	TRBJ1-1	TRBV6-6	.	CASRRGEAFF	TGTGCCAGCAGGAGGGGAGAAGCTTTCTTT
.	TRBJ1-2	TRBV7-2	.	CASSLQGPANYGYTF	TGTGCCAGCAGCTTACAGGGGCCAGCTAACTATGGCTACACCTTC
.	TRBJ2-3	TRBV11-2	TRBD1	CASSRYPTGGEDTQYF	TGTGCCAGCAGCCGCTACCCTACAGGGGGCGAGGATACGCAGTATTTT
.	TRBJ2-5	TRBV29-1	TRBD2	CSVDGGSRSQQETQYF	TGCAGCGTGGACGGGGGGAGCAGATCTCAACAAGAGACCCAGTACTTC
.	TRBJ2-7	TRBV4-1	.	CASSQVGTGVYEQYF	TGCGCCAGCAGCCAGGTGGGGACTGGGGTCTACGAGCAGTACTTC
.	TRBJ1-1	TRBV7-3	.	CASSQQGWNTEAFF	TGTGCCAGCAGTCAGCAGGGTTGGAACACTGAAGCTTTCTTT
.	TRBJ1-1	TRBV2	TRBD1	CATSGTGAEEAFF	TGTGCCACTTCCGGGACAGGGGCTGAAGAAGCTTTCTTT
once	TRBJ1-1	TRBV7-2	TRBD1	CASRLGQGAIRTEAFF	TGTGCCAGCAGACTCGGACAGGGGGCGATACGCACTGAAGCTTTCTTT
few	TRBJ1-2	TRBV30	.	CAWSQARDYGYTF	TGTGCCTGGAGTCAGGCGAGGGACTATGGCTACACCTTC
.	TRBJ2-7	TRBV30	TRBD1	CAWSVLTGMNEQYF	TGTGCCTGGAGTGTATTGACAGGGATGAACGAGCAGTACTTC
.	TRBJ2-6	TRBV7-3	.	CASSPPGANVLTF	TGTGCCAGCAGCCCTCCTGGGGCCAACGTCCTGACTTTC
few	TRBJ2-4	TRBV30	.	CAWSLGNLAKNIQYF	TGTGCCTGGAGTTTAGGGAACCTAGCCAAAAACATTCAGTACTTC
.	TRBJ2-5	TRBV19	TRBD2	CASSIQRGLGQYF	TGTGCCAGTAGTATCCAGCGGGGTCTGGGCCAGTACTTC
.	TRBJ1-2	TRBV19	.	CASSIVAGSNYGYTF	TGTGCCAGTAGTATAGTGGCAGGCAGTAACTATGGCTACACCTTC
.	TRBJ2-5	TRBV5-1	.	CASSRAGLIRETQYF	TGCGCCAGCAGCCGTGCGGGCCTAATACGGGAGACCCAGTACTTC
.	TRBJ1-1	TRBV5-1	.	CASSLGGREAFF	TGCGCCAGCAGCTTGGGCGGCAGGGAAGCTTTCTTT
few	TRBJ1-1	TRBV7-2	.	CASSLLASEAFF	TGTGCCAGCAGCTTACTTGCGTCTGAAGCTTTCTTT
.	TRBJ2-3	TRBV10-3	.	CAIRGADTQYF	TGTGCCATCAGGGGGGCAGATACGCAGTATTTT
.	TRBJ1-2	TRBV5-1	.	CASSPGRDGYTF	TGCGCCAGCAGCCCCGGACGAGACGGCTACACCTTC
.	TRBJ2-1	TRBV7-2	.	CASSLAFGLNSYNEQFF	TGTGCCAGCAGCTTAGCTTTCGGGCTGAACTCCTACAATGAGCAGTTCTTC
.	TRBJ1-2	TRBV30	.	CALHAPGYGYTF	TGTGCCTTACATGCCCCAGGGTATGGCTACACCTTC
few	TRBJ2-3	TRBV7-2	TRBD2	CASSLVGGATDTQYF	TGTGCCAGCAGCTTAGTCGGGGGGGCGACAGATACGCAGTATTTT
.	TRBJ1-4	TRBV5-1	TRBD1	CASSPGQGEKLFF	TGCGCCAGCAGCCCCGGACAGGGTGAAAAACTGTTTTTT
.	TRBJ2-2	TRBV18	.	CASTRAVFNTGELFF	TGTGCCAGCACCCGGGCGGTTTTTAACACCGGGGAGCTGTTTTTT
few	TRBJ2-3	TRBV4-1	.	CASSQEVAATDTQYF	TGCGCCAGCAGCCAAGAAGTCGCTGCCACAGATACGCAGTATTTT
few	TRBJ2-3	TRBV29-1	TRBD2	CSVEDPLAGGRADTQYF	TGCAGCGTTGAAGATCCCCTAGCGGGGGGGCGGGCAGATACGCAGTATTTT
.	TRBJ1-2	TRBV10-3	TRBD1	CAISGPGTGIYGYTF	TGTGCCATCAGTGGCCCCGGGACAGGTATCTATGGCTACACCTTC
few	TRBJ2-5	TRBV2	TRBD1	CASSGTGGETQYF	TGTGCCAGCAGTGGGACAGGGGGGGAGACCCAGTACTTC
.	TRBJ1-1	TRBV30	.	CAWRYTPREFMNTEAFF	TGTGCCTGGAGATATACCCCCAGGGAGTTCATGAACACTGAAGCTTTCTTT
.	TRBJ2-5	TRBV9	.	CASSVAGATETQYF	TGTGCCAGCAGCGTAGCAGGGGCGACCGAGACCCAGTACTTC
.	TRBJ1-2	TRBV30	.	CAWSRQLRYGYTF	TGTGCCTGGAGCCGACAGCTTCGGTATGGCTACACCTTC
.	TRBJ2-6	TRBV29-1	.	CSVSGQSSGANVLTF	TGCAGCGTCTCGGGACAAAGCTCTGGGGCCAACGTCCTGACTTTC
.	TRBJ1-5	TRBV7-2	.	CASSLLLSSNQPQHF	TGTGCCAGCAGCTTACTTCTGAGTAGCAATCAGCCCCAGCATTTT
.	TRBJ2-2	TRBV7-9	TRBD2	CASSSRAGVRNTGELFF	TGTGCCAGCAGCTCGAGGGCGGGGGTCCGGAACACCGGGGAGCTGTTTTTT
.	TRBJ1-1	TRBV27	.	CASKRLSLPTLNTEAFF	TGTGCCAGCAAACGTCTATCCCTCCCAACTTTGAACACTGAAGCTTTCTTT
.	TRBJ1-2	TRBV18	.	CASSPQKRNYGYTF	TGTGCCAGCTCACCGCAGAAACGAAACTATGGCTACACCTTC
once	TRBJ1-1	TRBV2	.	CASSEYTEAFF	TGTGCCAGCAGTGAGTACACTGAAGCTTTCTTT
.	TRBJ2-7	TRBV11-2	.	CASSTYEQYF	TGTGCCAGCAGCACCTACGAGCAGTACTTC
.	TRBJ1-6	TRBV7-9	.	CASTSMGRGVSPLHF	TGTGCCAGCACCTCAATGGGACGGGGGGTTTCACCCCTCCACTTT
.	TRBJ1-1	TRBV5-6	TRBD1	CASSLAGGTAFF	TGTGCCAGCAGCCTAGCAGGGGGTACAGCTTTCTTT
.	TRBJ1-5	TRBV30	.	CAWTPREGRDQPQHF	TGTGCCTGGACCCCACGAGAGGGACGAGATCAGCCCCAGCATTTT